The source of this T cell receptor beta chain is a study of T cells after yellow fever vaccination (dated by TCRdb to the late 2010s). Study-level background: Libraries from fractions with low cell numbers were prepared with the SMART-Seq v4 Ultra Low Input RNA kit. Two healthy male donors, one aged 18 to 29 and one aged 30 to 40 years, made up the cohort. To follow T-cell clones before and after both primary and booster YFV17D yellow fever vaccination, bulk TCR alpha and beta repertoires underwent longitudinal sequencing. Bulk PBMC replicates and cell subsets were isolated from blood drawn at multiple timepoints before and after both primary and secondary immunization. Findings and caveats that apply to the study as a whole: Because the study included only a couple of donors, the extent to which the findings can be generalized is limited. Because abundant contaminating clonotypes from the bulk population could be contained in FACS-sorted repertoires, computational filtering was required. Most clones expanded after primary vaccination (96% of CD4 and approximately 86% of CD8) were re-detected after the booster, suggesting that broad memory maintenance occurred. A small share of clonotypes was detected in both CD4 and CD8 compartments, with the overlap likely arising from convergent recombination. Compared with the primary T-cell response, the secondary T-cell response was weaker but faster, peaking on day 5 rather than day 15.

In light of the paper, this sample's treatment or condition label describes: live attenuated yellow fever vaccine strain. A standard Ficoll-Paque protocol was used to isolate PBMCs from peripheral blood. Dynabeads CD4 and CD8 positive selection kits were used to isolate the CD4 and CD8 T-cell fractions. RNA was extracted with TriZol from bulk PBMCs, CD4 and CD8 fractions, and dextramer-positive and dextramer-negative fractions. Synthesis of TCR cDNA relied on 5'RACE template switching, a step that introduced a universal primer site along with unique molecular identifiers. Priming of cDNA synthesis was performed from both the TCR alpha and TCR beta constant segments. Library amplification involved two PCR steps, and the second step added sample barcodes and sequencing adapters. Libraries were sequenced on Illumina HiSeq 2500 (2x100 bp) or NovaSeq (2x150 bp). Regarding the original processing steps: MIGEC handled demultiplexing of reads and collapsing into UMI consensus sequences, while MiXCR performed V(D)J alignment. Using edgeR on replicate PBMC samples, clonotypes were called vaccine-responding if FDR was below 0.01 and the log2 fold change was above 5 up to day 15. Each bulk clonotype received a CD4 or CD8 identity based on whether the sequenced CD4 or CD8 repertoire contained that clonotype at higher abundance. The public reads were reprocessed in TCRdb via fastp at Q25 and MiXCR, keeping in-frame beta chains. CDR3 protein duplicates are merged, each entry listing the most common genes and DNA. TCRdb's processing, not the study's, gives the V and J calls here. The sample yields a few hundred thousand distinct CDR3 sequences; more than 6.5% were counted once. 1% to 1.2% of the sample is in the top ten clones.

The germline V gene (reference sequence) gives CDR1 as LGHDT and CDR2 as YNNKEL. The CDR3 numbers 12 residues from cysteine through phenylalanine. The retained sequence is limited to the CDR3, 36 bases, with the frame set at the first base. V was cut back by 1 base and J by 0 bases, leaving a gap of 1 base between them. In the case of this clonotype: The antigen it recognizes is unknown. No much larger clone is present one base from it, and per-base qualities are unavailable.

The chain couples TRBV3-1 to TRBJ2-7, with the D gene not confidently named. The sequence came from a man younger than 45 who received the YFV17D yellow fever vaccine. The specimen comprised CD4+ T cells sorted from PBMCs, sampled on the day of the yellow fever booster vaccination. The CDR3 reads as follows: CASSQVSYEQYF. The DNA sequence reads TGTGCCAGCAGCCAAGTCTCCTACGAGCAGTACTTC.